This paragraph reports one T cell receptor beta chain. This receptor's antigen is unknown. No base qualities exist here, and no much larger clone lies one base off it. The record originates from a study of control samples from healthy donors and cancer patients (TCRdb year 2020). Libraries came from the immunoSEQ multiplex PCR assay. Not all clones reach the TCRdb copy of this immuneACCESS table, which keeps in-frame sequences only. Checked studies attribute under half of the gap to unresolved V genes and leave the rest unexplained. The sample includes 350,000 to 450,000 clones, with 90% observed a single time. More than 6% of the sample is in the top ten clones. The CDR3 sequence holds 15 residues, the cysteine and phenylalanine included. This entry keeps only the CDR3 DNA: 45 bases, framed from base 1. Trimming takes 0 bases from V and 8 bases from J, and the germline ends sit 14 bases apart. CDR1 SGDLS and CDR2 YYNGEE are derived from the germline V gene.

In this chain, TRBV9 is recombined with TRBJ1-4, and possibly TRBD1, on 6 matching bases. Specimen: PBMCs. The sequence derives from a man aged 35-49 years with head and neck cancer. The nucleotides read TGTGCCAGCAGCGTAGCTGGGGGGCTCGGGGAAAAACTGTTTTTT. It specifies CASSVAGGLGEKLFF.